The 13 T cell receptor beta chains reported below all come from one sample, sequenced in a study of Ad26.COV2.S vaccination and SARS-CoV-2 variants. Treatment here: some 19 received Ad26.COV2.S at low or high dose, single or two shots; 5 received placebo; per-sample allocation not given. Samples were taken on day 63 after the first vaccine or placebo injection. Data came from immunoSEQ multiplex PCR; TCRdb stores just in-frame clones and leaves some out. The sample yields more than 400,000 clones, about 92% seen once. The sequences come from peripheral blood, collected in a trial of Ad26.COV2.S vaccine versus placebo. The receptors here all came from a person aged 18-60 years who received the Ad26.COV2.S COVID-19 vaccine or a placebo.

J is TRBJ2-3 and V is TRBV15; no definite D call. V was pared by 0 bases and J by 1 base, with 23 bases between. This CDR3 contains 20 residues. CDR1 is LNHNV, CDR2 YYDKDF, per germline (reference sequence). CDR3 sequence: CATSREGIKTVTHRTDTQYF. CDR3 DNA: TGTGCCACCAGCAGAGAAGGGATAAAAACAGTGACGCACCGCACAGATACGCAGTATTTT.

In its sample, this clone was seen once. This rearrangement joins TRBV27 to TRBJ1-2; no reliable D call. Trimming left V 3 bases short and J 1 base short, with 12 bases between. This CDR3 has 15 residues. Germline values: CDR1 MNHEY, CDR2 SMNVEV (reference sequence). The CDR3 DNA reads TGTGCCAGCAGTTTGGAACCGACACTTAACTATGGCTACACCTTC. It yields the protein CASSLEPTLNYGYTF.

This chain connects TRBV6-1 to TRBJ2-7; possibly TRBD2 for D (5 bases). This CDR3 spans 16 amino acids. Germline CDR1 MNHNS, CDR2 SASEGT. Trimming left V 2 bases short and J 3 bases short, with 17 bases between. The CDR3 spells CASSERSGVRGYEQYF. The CDR3 nucleotides are TGTGCCAGCAGTGAACGATCCGGGGTCCGGGGCTACGAGCAGTACTTC.

The chain recombines TRBV18 with TRBJ2-5; D is perhaps TRBD1 (7 bases). V was shortened by 4 bases and J by 2 bases, with 20 bases between the two germline ends. This CDR3 is 17 amino acids long. Germline CDR1 and CDR2: KGHSH and LQKENI. The CDR3 here is CASSLNKAGQRQETQYF. As DNA, the CDR3 is TGTGCCAGCTCACTTAACAAGGCGGGACAGAGACAAGAGACCCAGTACTTC. Complete variable domain (other parts from reference TRBV18 and TRBJ2-5): NAGVMQNPRHLVRRRGQEARLRCSPMKGHSHVYWYRQLPEEGLKFMVYLQKENIIDESGMPKERFSAEFPKEGPSILRIQQVVRGDSAAYFCASSLNKAGQRQETQYFGPGTRLLVL.

V gene TRBV4-3 combines with J gene TRBJ2-7; a possible D gene is TRBD1 (6 bases). V dropped 0 bases and J dropped 4 bases, with 13 bases sitting between them. The CDR3 is 15 residues long. Germline loops: CDR1 LGHNA, CDR2 YSLEER. CDR3 region: CASSQDPGHRYEQYF. CDR3 nucleotides: TGCGCCAGCAGCCAAGATCCGGGACACAGGTACGAGCAGTACTTC.

CDR3 loop: CAWSGTTGLTQFF. In DNA, the CDR3 is TGTGCCTGGAGTGGAACAACAGGACTGACGCAGTTCTTC. The genes are TRBV30 and TRBJ2-1, with D perhaps being TRBD1 or TRBD2 (5 bases each). The germline CDR1 and CDR2 sequences are GTSNPN and SVGIG (reference sequence). V was shortened by 1 base and J by 12 bases, with 16 bases between the two germline ends. The length of the CDR3 is 13 residues.

The chain joins TRBV24-1 to TRBJ2-2; D remains unclear. Trimming pared 2 bases from V and 6 bases from J, leaving 6 bases between. CDR1 and CDR2 (germline): KGHDR, SFDVKD. CDR3 length: 13 amino acids. This CDR3 reads CATSDWGSGELFF. The CDR3 nucleotides are TGTGCCACCAGTGATTGGGGTTCCGGGGAGCTGTTTTTT.

In its sample, this clone was seen a few times. The chain employs TRBV4-2 and TRBJ2-7; TRBD2 matches at 10 bases. CDR1 and CDR2 (germline): LGHNA, YNFKEQ. Trimming at V came to 1 base and at J to 3 bases, leaving 9 bases not matched to a gene. The CDR3 runs 17 residues. CDR3: CASSQGPRAGGFYEQYF. CDR3 nucleotides: TGTGCCAGCAGCCAAGGCCCCAGAGCGGGAGGGTTCTACGAGCAGTACTTC.

This clone was detected only a few times. The chain has TRBV27 and TRBJ2-5, with TRBD1 matching over 7 bases. Germline CDR1 is MNHEY and CDR2 is SMNVEV (reference sequence). This CDR3 region has 15 residues. With V trimmed by 2 bases and J by 0 bases, 3 bases remained unmatched. The CDR3, as DNA: TGTGCCAGCAGTTTACGGGACAGAGACCAAGAGACCCAGTACTTC. Translating gives CASSLRDRDQETQYF.

This clone was seen a single time. The rearrangement uses TRBV27 and TRBJ2-1, with 12 bases lining up with TRBD2. This CDR3 has 15 amino acids. Germline CDR1 is MNHEY and CDR2 is SMNVEV (reference sequence). J gave up 8 bases and V 3 bases, and 5 bases lay outside the gene matches. In DNA form, the CDR3 reads TGTGCCAGCAGTTTTTGGACTAGCGGGGTCGATGAGCAGTTCTTC. Translating it yields CASSFWTSGVDEQFF.

The chain combines TRBV6-6 with TRBJ2-7, with 12 bases fitting TRBD2. The CDR3 is 14 residues long. V lost 7 bases and J lost 2; bases outside the gene matches: 3. Germline V gene sequence: CDR1 MNHNY, CDR2 SVGAGI (reference sequence). CDR3 amino acids: CASNRLAGAYEQYF. The CDR3, as DNA: TGTGCCAGCAACCGACTAGCGGGGGCCTACGAGCAGTACTTC.

The J gene is TRBJ2-2, the V gene TRBV9; D is unresolved. V was trimmed by 0 bases and J by 1 base, leaving 16 bases between them. This CDR3 is 18 amino acids long. The germline gives CDR1 SGDLS, CDR2 YYNGEE. CDR3: CASSVGQGPPLNTGELFF. In nucleotides, the CDR3 is TGTGCCAGCAGCGTAGGGCAAGGTCCCCCCTTGAACACCGGGGAGCTGTTTTTT.

This sequence joins TRBV11-1 and TRBJ2-2; unclear D gene. V was clipped by 1 base and J by 5 bases, with 2 bases between them. The CDR3 runs 12 residues. The germline CDR1 and CDR2 sequences are SGHAT and FQDESV (reference sequence). CDR3 sequence: CASSLGTGELFF. The CDR3 DNA follows: TGTGCCAGCAGCTTAGGTACCGGGGAGCTGTTTTTT.